The 31 T cell receptor beta chains below were found in one sample sequenced in a study of T cells after yellow fever vaccination. TCRdb ran MiXCR on the 5' RACE reads and lists one entry per CDR3 protein. The sample yields 450,000 to 550,000 distinct CDR3 sequences, over 15% seen once. The specimen comprised PBMCs, sampled 15 days after the yellow fever booster vaccination. The receptors were gathered from a man aged 25 to 40 who received the YFV17D yellow fever vaccine.

The sample holds a few counts of this clonotype. The rearrangement joins TRBV12-5 to TRBJ2-2, with D hard to call. Per germline, CDR1 LGHNT and CDR2 FRNRAP. This CDR3 is built from 16 residues. Deletions cut 5 bases from V and 0 bases from J, with 13 bases between. This chain's CDR3 is CASGLKGPANTGELFF. The CDR3 DNA reads TGTGCTAGTGGTCTTAAGGGTCCGGCGAACACCGGGGAGCTGTTTTTT.

This clonotype was observed a few times. The chain has TRBV4-2 and TRBJ1-1; 9 bases fit TRBD1. CDR1 is LGHNA, CDR2 YNFKEQ, per germline. CDR3 size: 13 residues. Trimming took 5 bases from V and 6 from J; bases not matched to a gene: 4. CDR3 in DNA: TGTGCCAGCAGCAAAACAGGGGGCCCTGAAGCTTTCTTT. Amino acids: CASSKTGGPEAFF.

The rearrangement links TRBV24-1 to TRBJ2-3; D could derive from TRBD1 or TRBD2 (6 bases each). The CDR3 runs 15 residues. Deletions cut 0 bases from V and 6 bases from J, with 12 bases between. CDR1 and CDR2 (germline): KGHDR, SFDVKD. CDR3 coding DNA: TGTGCCACCAGTGATTTGACGGACAGCGGGGATACGCAGTATTTT. It is translated as CATSDLTDSGDTQYF.

The V and J genes are TRBV20-1 and TRBJ2-4; D ambiguous. The CDR3 covers 13 residues. The germline gives CDR1 DFQATT, CDR2 SNEGSKA (reference sequence). With 7 bases removed from V and 1 base from J, the gap between germline ends came to 11 bases. In nucleotides, the CDR3 is TGCAGTGGCAGACAATGGGCCAAAAACATTCAGTACTTC. This gives the protein CSGRQWAKNIQYF.

CDR3 bases: TGTGCCAGCAGGTTCGCCCCCGGACAGGGAAAATATGAAAAACTGTTTTTT. It specifies CASRFAPGQGKYEKLFF. This chain connects TRBV27 to TRBJ1-4, with 8 bases that match TRBD1. This CDR3 contains 17 residues. Germline CDR1 reads MNHEY; CDR2 reads SMNVEV (reference sequence). Trimming cost V 6 bases and J 6 bases; bases outside gene matches: 15. Together with reference TRBV27 and TRBJ1-4, the CDR3 gives the full variable domain: EAQVTQNPRYLITVTGKKLTVTCSQNMNHEYMSWYRQDPGLGLRQIYYSMNVEVTDKGDVPEGYKVSRKEKRNFPLILESPSPNQTSLYFCASRFAPGQGKYEKLFFGSGTQLSVL.

V and J are TRBV20-1 and TRBJ2-2; unclear D gene. The V gene lost 7 bases and the J gene lost 6 bases, with 9 bases spanning the gap. This CDR3 is 11 amino acids long. CDR1 is DFQATT and CDR2 is SNEGSKA in the germline V gene (reference sequence). CDR3 loop: CSGKASGELFF. DNA of the CDR3: TGCAGTGGGAAGGCGTCCGGGGAGCTGTTTTTT.

This clonotype was detected only a few times. The CDR3 DNA reads TGTGCCAGCAGCGCCACAGGTTCATTCACCGGGGAGCTGTTTTTT. It yields the protein CASSATGSFTGELFF. The genes are TRBV7-9 and TRBJ2-2; D might be TRBD1 (5 bases). Germline values: CDR1 SEHNR, CDR2 FQNEAQ (reference sequence). The CDR3 is 15 amino acids. V gave up 5 bases and J gave up 4 bases, with 14 bases separating them.

V is TRBV21-1 and J is TRBJ2-7; the table's D call of TRBD2 was not tested on the DNA. TRBV21-1 is listed as a pseudogene. The CDR3 runs to 19 residues. For the CDR3, the DNA is TGTGCCAGCAGCAAAGAGGCGATTCTAGCGGGGAGCCCAGACTACGAGCAGTACTTC. It specifies CASSKEAILAGSPDYEQYF.

This clonotype was seen only a few times. The gene calls are TRBV7-2 and TRBJ1-1, with no clear D. The V end lost 4 bases, the J end lost 0 bases, and 12 bases lay between the germline ends. The CDR3 runs 15 residues. Germline lookup yields CDR1 SGHTA and CDR2 FQGNSA. CDR3 sequence: CASSSRRGMNTEAFF. The CDR3 nucleotides read TGTGCCAGCAGCTCGAGACGAGGAATGAACACTGAAGCTTTCTTT. Drawing the rest from reference TRBV7-2 and TRBJ1-1, the complete variable domain is GAGVSQSPSNKVTEKGKDVELRCDPISGHTALYWYRQSLGQGLEFLIYFQGNSAPDKSGLPSDRFSAERTGGSVSTLTIQRTQQEDSAVYLCASSSRRGMNTEAFFGQGTRLTVV.

In its sample, this clonotype was seen once. The chain is built from TRBV30 and TRBJ2-7; D ambiguous. The germline gives CDR1 GTSNPN, CDR2 SVGIG (reference sequence). Trimming took off 0 bases at V and 5 bases at J, with 11 bases between the two ends. The CDR3 is made up of 13 amino acids. CDR3 DNA: TGTGCCTGGAGTGTAAAAGGAACTAACGAGCAGTACTTC. Protein: CAWSVKGTNEQYF.

This clonotype turned up a few times. This rearrangement joins TRBV7-2 to TRBJ2-5; 7 nucleotides line up with TRBD2. The trim removed 1 base at V and 1 base at J, leaving 6 bases unmatched. The CDR3 is 16 residues long. Germline CDR1 is SGHTA and CDR2 is FQGNSA. CDR3 nucleotides: TGTGCCAGCAGCTTAGTCCCAGCGGGAACCCAAGAGACCCAGTACTTC. Protein: CASSLVPAGTQETQYF. The full variable domain, its missing parts supplied by reference TRBV7-2 and TRBJ2-5, is GAGVSQSPSNKVTEKGKDVELRCDPISGHTALYWYRQSLGQGLEFLIYFQGNSAPDKSGLPSDRFSAERTGGSVSTLTIQRTQQEDSAVYLCASSLVPAGTQETQYFGPGTRLLVL.

This clonotype has just a few counts. CDR3 coding DNA: TGCAGTGCTAGGTCCTCTGGCGGAGTGTCCTACAATGAGCAGTTCTTC. Protein product: CSARSSGGVSYNEQFF. The chain has TRBV20-1 and TRBJ2-1; D gene uncertain. From germline, CDR1 is DFQATT and CDR2 SNEGSKA (reference sequence). This CDR3 has 16 residues. V dropped 3 bases and J dropped 1 base, with 16 bases sitting between them.

This clonotype occurred a few times. The rearrangement uses TRBV6-2 or TRBV6-3 and TRBJ2-1; 12 bases match TRBD2. This CDR3 contains 19 residues. With 4 bases clipped from V and 0 bases from J, the junction kept 10 bases outside the gene matches. The V gene's germline CDR1 is MNHEY and CDR2 SVGEGT. CDR3 region: CASSFLTSGRLGSYNEQFF. The CDR3 coding sequence is TGTGCCAGCAGTTTCCTGACTAGCGGGAGACTTGGCTCCTACAATGAGCAGTTCTTC.

This clonotype has only a few counts. V is TRBV6-2 or TRBV6-3 and J is TRBJ1-2, with a weak D call TRBD1 (5 bases). The ends were cut back, 4 bases at V and 7 bases at J, with 10 bases in the middle. The germline V gene encodes CDR1 MNHEY and CDR2 SVGEGT. The CDR3 runs 12 residues. CDR3 bases: TGTGCCAGCAGTTCGGGGACCTTTGGCTACACCTTC. Translating gives CASSSGTFGYTF.

The table lists this clonotype with a few counts. The rearrangement links TRBV7-9 to TRBJ1-2, with TRBD1 identical over 8 bases. V trimming: 5 bases; J trimming: 7 bases; junction bases outside the gene matches: 9. CDR1 SEHNR and CDR2 FQNEAQ come from the germline V gene (reference sequence). The CDR3 loop spans 14 amino acids. CDR3 DNA: TGTGCCAGCAGCAACGCCCCCACAGGGGGTGGCTACACCTTC. This sequence encodes CASSNAPTGGGYTF.

This clonotype was observed a few times. This rearrangement joins TRBV6-1 to TRBJ2-2, with unresolved D. Between the trimmed V and J ends, which lost 6 bases and 5 bases, there was a span of 10 bases. CDR3 length: 13 amino acids. Germline CDR1 reads MNHNS; CDR2 reads SASEGT. The CDR3 DNA follows: TGTGCCAGCAGCCCACGGCGGACCGGGGAGCTGTTTTTT. It translates to CASSPRRTGELFF.

The J gene is TRBJ2-1, the V gene TRBV6-1; 7 bases agree with TRBD1. This CDR3 contains 14 residues. J lost 7 bases, V lost 8 bases, and 11 bases had no gene match. Germline V gives CDR1 MNHNS, CDR2 SASEGT. CDR3 loop: CASARQGFYNEQFF. The CDR3 bases are TGTGCCAGCGCTCGACAGGGCTTTTATAATGAGCAGTTCTTC.

This clonotype was recorded at least ten times. V gene TRBV7-2 combines with J gene TRBJ2-5; a weak D match, TRBD2 (6 bases). The germline V gene encodes CDR1 SGHTA and CDR2 FQGNSA. This CDR3 is 15 amino acids long. V lost 3 bases and J lost 1, with 12 bases in between. The CDR3 loop reads CASSFYTAGQETQYF. The CDR3 DNA is TGTGCCAGCAGCTTTTATACAGCGGGCCAAGAGACCCAGTACTTC.

Many counts were recorded for this clonotype. Here the CDR3 DNA reads TGTGCCAGCAGCTTAGGAGCGCGGGGGCGGAACACCGGGGAGCTGTTTTTT. Amino acids: CASSLGARGRNTGELFF. The chain combines TRBV7-6 with TRBJ2-2, with D possibly being TRBD2 (7 bases). The CDR3 is made up of 17 amino acids. Trimming cost V 1 base and J 1 base, with 13 bases left between them. Germline lookup yields CDR1 SGHVS and CDR2 FNYEAQ.

The genes are TRBV20-1 and TRBJ2-1; 10 nucleotides match TRBD2. CDR1 DFQATT and CDR2 SNEGSKA come from the germline V gene (reference sequence). The length of the CDR3 is 16 residues. The trim removed 6 bases at V and 4 bases at J, leaving 12 bases unmatched. CDR3 region: CSARPGSSGRYNEQFF. The CDR3 DNA is TGCAGTGCCCGGCCTGGTTCTAGCGGGAGATACAATGAGCAGTTCTTC.

V usage is TRBV5-6 and J usage is TRBJ1-2, with 7 bases matching TRBD1. The CDR3 consists of 13 residues. V lost 2 bases, J lost 6 bases, and 4 bases stayed unmatched. Germline V gives CDR1 SGHDT, CDR2 YYEEEE. Written as DNA, the CDR3 is TGTGCCAGCAGCTTTTTGACAGGGAATGGCTACACCTTC. Protein sequence: CASSFLTGNGYTF.

The chain carries TRBV5-1 and TRBJ2-3; 13 bases match TRBD2. Germline CDR1 reads SGHRS; CDR2 reads YFSETQ. This CDR3 has 18 residues. J gave up 0 bases and V 4 bases, and 8 bases lay outside the gene matches. CDR3 nucleotide sequence: TGCGCCAGCAGCGCAGGGACTAGCGGGAAAGCTAGCACAGATACGCAGTATTTT. Its translation: CASSAGTSGKASTDTQYF.

V gene TRBV5-1 combines with J gene TRBJ1-1, with 10 bases lining up with TRBD1. V was clipped by 4 bases and J by 5 bases; unmatched bases: 8. Per germline, CDR1 SGHRS and CDR2 YFSETQ. This CDR3 is 15 amino acids long. The CDR3 nucleotides read TGCGCCAGCAGCGGTCGGACAGGGGGGGAGACTGAAGCTTTCTTT. Its translation: CASSGRTGGETEAFF.

Comment on this clonotype: This clone may be a read error of a much larger clone one base away. The chain employs TRBV12-3 or TRBV12-4 and TRBJ2-7, with D unclear. Trimming cost V 6 bases and J 0 bases, with 6 bases left between them. The CDR3 is 12 amino acids. This chain's CDR3 is CASRPDSYEQYF. The CDR3, as DNA: TGTGCCAGCAGACCGGACTCCTACGAGCAGTACTTC.

There are a few counts of this clonotype. Given a much more abundant clone one base away, this may be a read error. The rearrangement links TRBV10-3 to TRBJ2-7; D gene ambiguous. The CDR3 loop spans 11 amino acids. Looked up from germline, CDR1 is ENHRY and CDR2 is SYGVKD. CDR3 region: CAISESSEQYF. CDR3 DNA: TGTGCCATCAGTGAGTCCTCCGAGCAGTACTTC.

This chain uses TRBV6-2 or TRBV6-3 with TRBJ2-1, with a weak D call TRBD2 (6 bases). The CDR3 is made up of 13 amino acids. The germline V gene encodes CDR1 MNHEY and CDR2 SVGEGT. V was pared by 8 bases and J by 9 bases, with 17 bases between. The CDR3 reads CASAVRENVEQFF. Here the CDR3 DNA reads TGTGCCAGCGCCGTTCGGGAGAATGTTGAGCAGTTCTTC.

The rearrangement uses TRBV12-3 or TRBV12-4 and TRBJ2-6; maybe TRBD1 (6 bases). Trimming removed 3 bases from V and 0 bases from J, with 12 bases in between. CDR3 length: 17 residues. As DNA, the CDR3 is TGTGCCAGCAGTTTTTTAACAGGGAGCTCTGGGGCCAACGTCCTGACTTTC. Amino acid sequence: CASSFLTGSSGANVLTF.

This rearrangement joins TRBV5-6 to TRBJ2-3; possibly TRBD2 for D (6 bases). V was trimmed by 3 bases and J by 1 base, leaving 15 bases between them. The CDR3 spans 16 residues. Per germline, CDR1 SGHDT and CDR2 YYEEEE. The CDR3 sequence is CASSWRDHSRTDTQYF. The CDR3 DNA reads as TGTGCCAGCAGCTGGCGGGACCACTCTCGCACAGATACGCAGTATTTT.

The chain links TRBV5-5 to TRBJ2-5; TRBD2 aligns across 7 bases. The CDR3 has 17 amino acids. Per the germline V gene, CDR1 is SGHKS and CDR2 is YYEKEE (reference sequence). V shed 5 bases and J 5 bases; nucleotides not matched to a gene: 18. This chain's CDR3 is CASRPTGGSLGWETQYF. The CDR3 nucleotides read TGTGCCAGCAGACCTACGGGCGGGAGTCTCGGGTGGGAGACCCAGTACTTC.

V and J are TRBV20-1 and TRBJ2-1, with 10 positions matching TRBD2. CDR3 size: 14 residues. Unmatched junction bases numbered 9, after V lost 6 bases and J lost 7 bases. Germline CDR1 and CDR2: DFQATT and SNEGSKA (reference sequence). The CDR3 sequence: CSALDTSGKNEQFF. The CDR3 DNA is TGCAGTGCCCTGGATACTAGCGGGAAAAATGAGCAGTTCTTC.

This chain joins TRBV27 and TRBJ2-3; possible D gene TRBD2, 5 bases. CDR3 length: 15 amino acids. CDR1 MNHEY and CDR2 SMNVEV come from the germline V gene (reference sequence). The V and J ends lost 8 bases and 1 base respectively, with 16 bases between them. This CDR3 is CASLKREKGTDTQYF. CDR3 DNA sequence: TGTGCCAGCCTCAAGAGGGAGAAAGGCACAGATACGCAGTATTTT.